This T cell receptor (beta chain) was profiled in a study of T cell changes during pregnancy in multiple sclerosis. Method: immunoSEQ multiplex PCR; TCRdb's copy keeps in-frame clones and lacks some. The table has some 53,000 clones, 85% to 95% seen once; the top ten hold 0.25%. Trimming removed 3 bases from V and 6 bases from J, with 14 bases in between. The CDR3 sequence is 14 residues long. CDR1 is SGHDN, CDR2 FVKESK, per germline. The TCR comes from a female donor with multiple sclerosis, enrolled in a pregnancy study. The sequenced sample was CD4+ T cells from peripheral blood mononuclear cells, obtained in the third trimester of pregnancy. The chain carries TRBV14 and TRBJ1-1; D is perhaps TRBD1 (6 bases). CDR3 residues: CASSHGDIGAEAFF. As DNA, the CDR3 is TGTGCCAGCAGCCATGGGGACATAGGAGCTGAAGCTTTCTTT.